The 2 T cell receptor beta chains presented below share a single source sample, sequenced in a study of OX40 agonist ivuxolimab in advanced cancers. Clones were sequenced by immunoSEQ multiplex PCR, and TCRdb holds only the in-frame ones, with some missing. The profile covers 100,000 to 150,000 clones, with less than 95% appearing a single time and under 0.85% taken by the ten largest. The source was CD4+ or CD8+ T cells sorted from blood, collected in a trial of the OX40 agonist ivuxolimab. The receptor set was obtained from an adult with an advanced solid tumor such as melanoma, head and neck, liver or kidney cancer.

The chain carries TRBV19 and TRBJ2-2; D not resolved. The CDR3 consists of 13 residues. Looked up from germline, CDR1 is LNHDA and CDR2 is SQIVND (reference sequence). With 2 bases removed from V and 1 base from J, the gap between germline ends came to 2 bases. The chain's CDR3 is CASSILNTGELFF. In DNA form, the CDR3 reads TGTGCCAGTAGTATACTGAACACCGGGGAGCTGTTTTTT.

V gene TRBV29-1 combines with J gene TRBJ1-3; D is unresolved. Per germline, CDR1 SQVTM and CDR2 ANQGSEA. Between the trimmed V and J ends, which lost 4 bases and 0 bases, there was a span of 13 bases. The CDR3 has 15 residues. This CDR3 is CSVGTYRDSGNTIYF. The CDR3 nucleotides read TGCAGCGTTGGGACTTACAGAGACTCTGGAAACACCATATATTTT.